One and the same sample provided the 3 T cell receptor beta chains below, sequenced in a study of CD8+CD57+ T cells in acquired aplastic anemia. Profiling of TCR beta VDJ combinations and CDR3 sequences used genomic DNA as template. Via MiXCR, TCRdb re-called the reads, giving one row per CDR3 protein. The table lists 250,000 to 350,000 distinct CDR3 sequences, around 60% of them singletons, with 6.5% to 10% in the top ten. The sample comprised sorted CD4+, CD8+, or CD8+CD57+ T cells (not recorded which) from PBMCs. Source of these receptors: a human donor with severe aplastic anemia or a healthy control (not recorded which).

The V and J genes are TRBV20-1 and TRBJ2-7; D is perhaps TRBD1 or TRBD2 (5 bases each). The V end lost 6 bases, the J end lost 5 bases, and 14 bases lay between the germline ends. The CDR3 spans 12 residues. Germline V gene data show CDR1 as DFQATT and CDR2 as SNEGSKA (reference sequence). The CDR3 reads CSAGQGRHEQYF. CDR3 in DNA: TGCAGTGCCGGGCAGGGACGGCACGAGCAGTACTTC.

This chain uses TRBV7-9 with TRBJ1-4; D perhaps matches TRBD1 (6 bases). Germline values: CDR1 SEHNR, CDR2 FQNEAQ (reference sequence). V was cut by 6 bases and J by 2 bases, with 19 bases left in between. This CDR3 contains 17 residues. The CDR3 DNA reads TGTGCCAGCAGTACCCGGGGGGCCCTATCGACTAATGAAAAACTGTTTTTT. Translating gives CASSTRGALSTNEKLFF.

Remarks on this clonotype: The conserved closing phenylalanine or tryptophan is absent in this CDR3, likely reflecting a read error. The limits of the CDR3 on the DNA are not certain, so only TCRdb's listed CDR3 is given. The rearrangement links TRBV19 to TRBJ1-4; the table names TRBD1, a call not compared with the DNA. Both ends counted, the CDR3 spans 10 residues. The germline V gene has CDR1 LNHDA and CDR2 SQIVND (reference sequence). CDR3 loop: CASSIGGQVY.